This T cell receptor beta chain was identified during a study of cytomegalovirus exposure and HLA in healthy donors. The CDR3 extends over 13 amino acids. The germline gives CDR1 MNHNS, CDR2 SASEGT. Study-level findings and limits: Rarity marked most TCR sequences, yet some public TCRs occurred in many donors. TCR beta V segments were, for the most part, productive about 87% or about 30% of the time in an earlier analysis.

Points on this clone: What it recognizes is unknown.

The PCR was carried out with 60 Vbeta primers and 13 Jbeta primers. The method was immunoSEQ multiplex PCR; TCRdb's version includes in-frame clones alone and lacks a portion of them. The sample holds fewer than 200,000 clones; around 82% are singletons and the top ten take 5.7%. This sequence was found in a middle-aged man in good health and CMV-seronegative. J is TRBJ2-5 and V is TRBV6-1; a possible D gene is TRBD2 (5 bases). The end of the DNA is better explained by TRBJ2-7, so the J call may be wrong. Source material: PBMCs. CDR3 residues: CASSVEGTYEQYF. The CDR3 DNA follows: TGTGCCAGCAGTGTTGAGGGAACCTACGAGCAGTACTTC.